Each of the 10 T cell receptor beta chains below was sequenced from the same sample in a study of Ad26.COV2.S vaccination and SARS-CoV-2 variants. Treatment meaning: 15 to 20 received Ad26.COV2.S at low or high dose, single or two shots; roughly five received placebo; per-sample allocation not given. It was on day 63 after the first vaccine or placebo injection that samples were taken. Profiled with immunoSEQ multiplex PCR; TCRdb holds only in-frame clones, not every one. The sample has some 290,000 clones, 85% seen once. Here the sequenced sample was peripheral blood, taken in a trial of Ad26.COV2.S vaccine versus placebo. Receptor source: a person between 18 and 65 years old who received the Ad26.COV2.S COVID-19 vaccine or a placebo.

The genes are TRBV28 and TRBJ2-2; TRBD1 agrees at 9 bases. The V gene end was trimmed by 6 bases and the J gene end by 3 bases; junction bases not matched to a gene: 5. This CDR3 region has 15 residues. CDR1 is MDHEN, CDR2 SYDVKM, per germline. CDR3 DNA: TGTGCCAGCAGCCTAACAGGGGGCTACACCGGGGAGCTGTTTTTT. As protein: CASSLTGGYTGELFF.

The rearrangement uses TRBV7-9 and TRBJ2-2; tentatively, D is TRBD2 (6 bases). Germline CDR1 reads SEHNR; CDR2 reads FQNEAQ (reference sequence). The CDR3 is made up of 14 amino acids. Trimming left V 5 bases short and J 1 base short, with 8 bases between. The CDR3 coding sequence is TGTGCCAGCAGCACGCGGGGGAACACCGGGGAGCTGTTTTTT. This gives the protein CASSTRGNTGELFF.

The DNA of the CDR3 is TGCGCCAGCAGCTTGATTGCCGGATCCTACAATGAGCAGTTCTTC. Its protein product is CASSLIAGSYNEQFF. This chain uses TRBV5-1 with TRBJ2-1; D not certain. Trimming removed 1 base from V and 1 base from J, with 9 bases in between. CDR1 is SGHRS and CDR2 is YFSETQ in the germline V gene. The CDR3 extends over 15 amino acids.

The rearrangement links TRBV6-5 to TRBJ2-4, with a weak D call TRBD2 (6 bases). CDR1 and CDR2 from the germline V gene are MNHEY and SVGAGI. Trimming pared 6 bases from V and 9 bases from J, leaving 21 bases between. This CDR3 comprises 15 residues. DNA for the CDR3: TGTGCCAGCAGGGGCGGGGCTAGGACTCAAGGCATTCAGTACTTC. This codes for CASRGGARTQGIQYF.

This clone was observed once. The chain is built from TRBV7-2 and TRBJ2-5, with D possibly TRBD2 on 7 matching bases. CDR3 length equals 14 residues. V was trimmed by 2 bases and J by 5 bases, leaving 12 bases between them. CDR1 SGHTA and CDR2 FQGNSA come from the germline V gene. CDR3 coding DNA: TGTGCCAGCAGCTTATGGGGGGGCCTGGAGACCCAGTACTTC. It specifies CASSLWGGLETQYF.

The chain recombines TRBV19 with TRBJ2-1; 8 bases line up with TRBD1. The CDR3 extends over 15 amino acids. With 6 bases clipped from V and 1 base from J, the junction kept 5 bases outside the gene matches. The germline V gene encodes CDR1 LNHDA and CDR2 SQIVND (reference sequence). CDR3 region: CASRAGQGSYNEQFF. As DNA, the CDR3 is TGTGCCAGTAGGGCTGGACAGGGATCCTACAATGAGCAGTTCTTC.

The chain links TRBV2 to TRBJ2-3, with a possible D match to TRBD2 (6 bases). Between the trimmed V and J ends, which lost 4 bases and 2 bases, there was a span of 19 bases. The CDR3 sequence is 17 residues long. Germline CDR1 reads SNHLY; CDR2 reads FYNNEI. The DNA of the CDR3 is TGTGCCAGCAGTGCGCTACCGTGGGGCGGGGTCACAGATACGCAGTATTTT. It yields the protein CASSALPWGGVTDTQYF.

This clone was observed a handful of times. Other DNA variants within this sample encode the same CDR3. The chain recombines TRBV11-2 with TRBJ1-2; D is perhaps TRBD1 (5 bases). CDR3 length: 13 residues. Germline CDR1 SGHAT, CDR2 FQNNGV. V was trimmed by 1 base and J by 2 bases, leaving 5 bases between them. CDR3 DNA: TGTGCCAGCAGCTTAGGACAGAACTATGGCTACACCTTC. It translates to CASSLGQNYGYTF.

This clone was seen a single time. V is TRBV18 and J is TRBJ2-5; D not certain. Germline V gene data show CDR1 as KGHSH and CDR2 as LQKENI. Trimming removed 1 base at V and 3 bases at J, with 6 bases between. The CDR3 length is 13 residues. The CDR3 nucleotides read TGTGCCAGCTCACCACGAGTAAAAGAGACCCAGTACTTC. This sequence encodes CASSPRVKETQYF.

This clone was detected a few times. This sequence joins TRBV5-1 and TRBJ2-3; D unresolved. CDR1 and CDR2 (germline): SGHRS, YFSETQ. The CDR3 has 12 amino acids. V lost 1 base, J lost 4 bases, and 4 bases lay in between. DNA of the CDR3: TGCGCCAGCAGCTTGCCAGCAGATACGCAGTATTTT. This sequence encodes CASSLPADTQYF.